The next 21 T cell receptor beta chains were all read from a single sample in a study of monozygotic twins with inflammatory bowel disease. No DNA is given; TCRdb re-called the 5' RACE reads and lists each CDR3 protein once. The sample table includes a few hundred thousand distinct CDR3 sequences. Sequencing input: blood. These receptor sequences come from a human donor with ulcerative colitis or Crohn's disease, or a healthy co-twin of an affected twin (not recorded which).

V gene TRBV2 combines with J gene TRBJ2-3; TCRdb proposes TRBD1, but this gene call is untestable without DNA. This CDR3 region has 14 residues. Per germline, CDR1 SNHLY and CDR2 FYNNEI. The CDR3 sequence: CASKSGTSTDTQYF. The whole variable domain, remainder taken from reference TRBV2 and TRBJ2-3, is EPEVTQTPSHQVTQMGQEVILRCVPISNHLYFYWYRQILGQKVEFLVSFYNNEISEKSEIFDDQFSVERPDGSNFTLKIRSTKLEDSAMYFCASKSGTSTDTQYFGPGTRLTVL.

J is TRBJ1-1 and V is TRBV18. The length of the CDR3 is 13 residues. The V gene's germline CDR1 is KGHSH and CDR2 LQKENI. CDR3 region: CASSPPAWTEAFF.

The chain recombines TRBV4-1 with TRBJ2-3; there is no DNA to check the TCRdb D call of TRBD1. The germline V gene has CDR1 MGHRA and CDR2 YSYEKL. CDR3 length: 15 amino acids. The CDR3 here is CASSQVRRGGDTQYF.

The chain recombines TRBV7-2 with TRBJ1-2. The length of the CDR3 is 14 residues. The germline V gene encodes CDR1 SGHTA and CDR2 FQGNSA. The CDR3 here is CASSLVGVLYGYTF.

The V gene is TRBV7-7, the J gene TRBJ2-1; the TCRdb D gene call, TRBD2, has no DNA to confirm it. The germline gives CDR1 SSHAT, CDR2 FNYEAQ (reference sequence). The CDR3 is made up of 15 amino acids. The CDR3 is CASSPLAGLNNEQFF.

The rearrangement links TRBV18 to TRBJ2-1; TCRdb calls TRBD1, which cannot be checked without DNA. Germline CDR1 KGHSH, CDR2 LQKENI. The CDR3 consists of 16 residues. The CDR3 is CASSLGTGGFYNEQFF.

The chain couples TRBV3-1 to TRBJ1-1. The CDR3 loop spans 14 amino acids. Germline CDR1 is LGHDT and CDR2 is YNNKEL (reference sequence). CDR3 amino acids: CASSQDGVVPEAFF.

The genes are TRBV5-1 and TRBJ2-7. The CDR3 loop spans 16 amino acids. Looked up from germline, CDR1 is SGHRS and CDR2 is YFSETQ. The CDR3 here is CASSLTIPVGNYEQYF.

The chain recombines TRBV6-5 with TRBJ2-2; the TCRdb D gene call, TRBD2, has no DNA to confirm it. Germline CDR1 reads MNHEY; CDR2 reads SVGAGI. The CDR3 totals 16 residues. The CDR3 here is CASSYSASGGTGELFF.

The chain employs TRBV29-1 and TRBJ2-1; the TCRdb D gene call, TRBD1, has no DNA to confirm it. Germline V lookup: CDR1 SQVTM, CDR2 ANQGSEA. This CDR3 contains 15 residues. The CDR3 sequence: CSVEDPRGAYNEQFF.

The chain combines TRBV6-2 or TRBV6-3 with TRBJ2-1. The germline CDR1 and CDR2 sequences are MNHEY and SVGEGT. This CDR3 has 13 amino acids. CDR3 sequence reads: CASSGAPYNEQFF.

The chain recombines TRBV5-1 with TRBJ2-3. The CDR3 has 12 amino acids. Germline V gene sequence: CDR1 SGHRS, CDR2 YFSETQ. CDR3 region: CASSLELAPQYF.

The chain combines TRBV6-5 with TRBJ2-5; with no DNA, the TCRdb D assignment of TRBD1 cannot be verified. CDR1 and CDR2 from the germline V gene are MNHEY and SVGAGI. The CDR3 is 15 amino acids. This CDR3 reads CASSYGPRSQETQYF.

The rearrangement uses TRBV20-1 and TRBJ2-1; TCRdb's D call of TRBD2 is untestable without DNA. This CDR3 spans 14 amino acids. CDR1 and CDR2 (germline): DFQATT, SNEGSKA (reference sequence). This CDR3 is CSARLAGDYNEQFF.

The gene calls are TRBV7-9 and TRBJ2-1; TCRdb outputs TRBD1, but without DNA this stays unchecked. The CDR3 consists of 14 residues. Germline CDR1 SEHNR, CDR2 FQNEAQ (reference sequence). Here the CDR3 reads CASSFTGARNEQFF.

The chain has TRBV20-1 and TRBJ2-1. From germline, CDR1 is DFQATT and CDR2 SNEGSKA (reference sequence). The length of the CDR3 is 12 residues. The CDR3 is CSVEWAYNEQFF.

The V and J genes are TRBV20-1 and TRBJ1-1; TCRdb's D gene call, TRBD1, goes unchecked for lack of DNA. CDR1 is DFQATT and CDR2 is SNEGSKA in the germline V gene (reference sequence). This CDR3 contains 17 residues. The CDR3 sequence: CSARDPRTGSRNTEAFF.

This chain uses TRBV7-6 with TRBJ1-1; checking the TCRdb D call of TRBD1 is not possible without DNA. Germline CDR1 SGHVS, CDR2 FNYEAQ. CDR3 size: 14 residues. This chain's CDR3 is CASSPRERNTEAFF. The full variable domain, completed using reference TRBV7-6 and TRBJ1-1, is GAGVSQSPRYKVTKRGQDVALRCDPISGHVSLYWYRQALGQGPEFLTYFNYEAQQDKSGLPNDRFSAERPEGSISTLTIQRTEQRDSAMYRCASSPRERNTEAFFGQGTRLTVV.

The CDR3 sequence: CSVASTYEQYF. This chain links TRBV29-1 with TRBJ2-7. Germline assignment: CDR1 SQVTM and CDR2 ANQGSEA. The CDR3 is 11 residues long.

The rearrangement uses TRBV5-1 and TRBJ2-3; TCRdb's assignment of TRBD2 cannot be checked, as there is no DNA. Per germline, CDR1 SGHRS and CDR2 YFSETQ. This CDR3 has 18 residues. CDR3: CASSLISSSGASTDTQYF.

The CDR3 region is CASHQGNTIYF. This chain joins TRBV6-5 and TRBJ1-3. The germline gives CDR1 MNHEY, CDR2 SVGAGI. The CDR3 has 11 residues.